This T cell receptor beta chain was recorded in a study of blood T cell repertoires in COVID-19. CDR1 and CDR2 from the germline V gene are SGHNT and YENEEA. The CDR3 spans 15 residues. V lost 5 bases and J 5 bases, leaving 15 bases between the germline ends. Assay used: immunoSEQ multiplex PCR; TCRdb lists only in-frame clones, some missing. The repertoire includes 45,000 to 55,000 clones, just under 80% of them detected once, and under 15% sits in the top ten. The sample was peripheral blood. The chain carries TRBV11-3 and TRBJ2-2; weak D call: TRBD2 (6 bases). The sequence came from a human donor with active or convalescent COVID-19. The donor label of this sample is uncertain. CDR3 in amino acids: CASSMTRLGTGELFF. The CDR3 DNA is TGTGCCAGCAGCATGACCCGACTAGGGACCGGGGAGCTGTTTTTT.